Following are 18 T cell receptor beta chains from one sample sequenced in a study of identical twins (dated by TCRdb to 2016 to 2017). Preparation of the library involved 5' RACE. The sequencer was an Illumina HiSeq 2000. The public reads were reanalyzed by TCRdb: fastp trimming at Q25, MiXCR alignment, in-frame beta chains only. Rows with one shared CDR3 protein collapse into an entry with the most common genes and DNA. In all, the sample holds fewer than 900,000 distinct CDR3 sequences, and about 20% of those were seen once. The ten largest clones take up around 4.5% of the sample. These same records also appear under a second study, on T cells expressing NK-cell markers.

The sample consisted of PBMCs. The origin of the receptors is a woman under 30 in good health.

The chain couples TRBV7-9 to TRBJ2-7; 12 positions match TRBD2. The germline gives CDR1 SEHNR, CDR2 FQNEAQ (reference sequence). Trimming cost V 1 base and J 8 bases; bases outside gene matches: 6. The CDR3 covers 15 residues. DNA for the CDR3: TGTGCCAGCAGCTTAGGACTAGCGGGGGAGGCGCAGCAGTACTTC. Translated: CASSLGLAGEAQQYF.

The chain uses TRBV9 and TRBJ1-2; no clear D. The CDR3 loop spans 13 amino acids. Germline CDR1 reads SGDLS; CDR2 reads YYNGEE. V was pared by 3 bases and J by 1 base, with 7 bases between. The CDR3 region has the DNA TGTGCCAGCAGCGGGTCCCTTAACTATGGCTACACCTTC. This encodes CASSGSLNYGYTF.

The chain joins TRBV20-1 to TRBJ2-5; D perhaps matches TRBD1 (6 bases). Per germline, CDR1 DFQATT and CDR2 SNEGSKA (reference sequence). This CDR3 has 14 residues. Trimming removed 0 bases at V and 2 bases at J, with 10 bases between. Here the CDR3 DNA reads TGCAGTGCTAGAGATGTGGACAGACAAGAGACCCAGTACTTC. Protein sequence: CSARDVDRQETQYF.

This clonotype was seen more than once but under ten times. The rearrangement joins TRBV7-2 to TRBJ2-1; 14 bases fit TRBD2. After removal of 4 bases from V and 9 bases from J, the junction contained 8 bases not matched to a gene. The CDR3 has 16 amino acids. Germline values: CDR1 SGHTA, CDR2 FQGNSA. CDR3 protein: CASSSGLAGGSGEQFF. The CDR3, as DNA: TGTGCCAGCAGCTCCGGACTAGCGGGGGGTTCAGGTGAGCAGTTCTTC.

This clonotype was recorded a few times. This chain uses TRBV6-1 with TRBJ2-7, with a weak D call TRBD2 (5 bases). Germline V gene sequence: CDR1 MNHNS, CDR2 SASEGT. The CDR3 contains 15 residues. Trimming removed 6 bases at V and 0 bases at J, with 15 bases between. This CDR3 reads CASRPTGLASYEQYF. The DNA for the CDR3 is TGTGCCAGCAGACCTACGGGGTTGGCCTCCTACGAGCAGTACTTC.

This chain uses TRBV3-1 with TRBJ2-5; D possibly corresponds to TRBD2 (5 bases). V lost 1 base, J lost 6 bases, and 21 bases lay in between. This CDR3 has 17 residues. Per the germline V gene, CDR1 is LGHDT and CDR2 is YNNKEL (reference sequence). DNA for the CDR3: TGTGCCAGCAGCCAAGTTGGCTTGAGTAGCGTTGGCAAGACCCAGTACTTC. Protein sequence: CASSQVGLSSVGKTQYF.

The CDR3 region is CSAQGQIEAFF. CDR3 DNA sequence: TGCAGTGCTCAGGGACAGATTGAAGCTTTCTTT. The rearrangement links TRBV20-1 to TRBJ1-1; 7 positions match TRBD1. V shed 5 bases and J 7 bases; nucleotides not matched to a gene: 4. The CDR3 has 11 residues. Per the germline V gene, CDR1 is DFQATT and CDR2 is SNEGSKA (reference sequence).

This clonotype was detected only a few times. This sequence joins TRBV5-1 and TRBJ1-1; weak D call: TRBD1 (5 bases). The CDR3 is 13 residues long. Germline CDR1 and CDR2: SGHRS and YFSETQ. V lost 2 bases, J lost 6 bases, and 11 bases lay in between. The CDR3 here is CASSLRQSSEAFF. For the CDR3, the DNA is TGCGCCAGCAGCTTAAGACAGTCTTCTGAAGCTTTCTTT.

The chain has TRBV19 and TRBJ1-1; perhaps TRBD1 as D (6 bases). CDR3 length equals 15 residues. Trimming removed 2 bases at V and 1 base at J, with 11 bases between. Germline V gene sequence: CDR1 LNHDA, CDR2 SQIVND (reference sequence). The DNA for the CDR3 is TGTGCCAGTAGTATAAGGGGGAATGGGAACACTGAAGCTTTCTTT. It codes for CASSIRGNGNTEAFF.

The genes are TRBV2 and TRBJ2-3, with 9 bases matching TRBD1. Germline lookup yields CDR1 SNHLY and CDR2 FYNNEI. V dropped 4 bases and J dropped 3; count of bases not matched to a gene: 5. The CDR3 spans 15 residues. The chain's CDR3 is CASSGPGQGTDTQYF. CDR3 nucleotides: TGTGCCAGCAGTGGGCCGGGACAGGGAACAGATACGCAGTATTTT. Looking up the rest from reference TRBV2 and TRBJ2-3 gives the full variable domain: EPEVTQTPSHQVTQMGQEVILRCVPISNHLYFYWYRQILGQKVEFLVSFYNNEISEKSEIFDDQFSVERPDGSNFTLKIRSTKLEDSAMYFCASSGPGQGTDTQYFGPGTRLTVL.

This clonotype was seen repeatedly, ten times or more. This chain uses TRBV27 with TRBJ1-5; 7 bases fit TRBD1. There are 15 residues in the CDR3. The V gene's germline CDR1 is MNHEY and CDR2 SMNVEV (reference sequence). V was pared by 2 bases and J by 10 bases, with 11 bases of the junction left unmatched. CDR3 residues: CASSLSPTGDRPQHF. The CDR3 coding sequence is TGTGCCAGCAGTTTAAGCCCAACAGGGGATCGCCCCCAGCATTTT.

The table lists this clonotype with a few counts. This sequence joins TRBV5-5 and TRBJ1-5; the D gene is possibly TRBD1 (6 bases). Deletions cut 4 bases from V and 1 base from J, with 9 bases between. The CDR3 loop spans 14 amino acids. CDR1 is SGHKS, CDR2 YYEKEE, per germline (reference sequence). The CDR3 DNA sequence: TGTGCCAGCAGCATTCAGGGGAGCAATCAGCCCCAGCATTTT. Protein sequence: CASSIQGSNQPQHF.

This clonotype was picked up a small number of times. V usage is TRBV7-9 and J usage is TRBJ2-1; possibly TRBD2 for D (6 bases). The germline gives CDR1 SEHNR, CDR2 FQNEAQ (reference sequence). V lost 6 bases and J lost 7, with 19 bases in between. The CDR3 sequence is 15 residues long. The CDR3 DNA sequence: TGTGCCAGCAGTCGAGCCTCCTCGGGGGAAAATGAGCAGTTCTTC. It yields the protein CASSRASSGENEQFF. Using reference TRBV7-9 and TRBJ2-1 for the parts outside the CDR3, the full variable domain is DTGVSQNPRHKITKRGQNVTFRCDPISEHNRLYWYRQTLGQGPEFLTYFQNEAQLEKSRLLSDRFSAERPKGSFSTLEIQRTEQGDSAMYLCASSRASSGENEQFFGPGTRLTVL.

In this sample, this clonotype turned up a few times. The chain combines TRBV10-3 with TRBJ2-3; tentatively, D is TRBD2 (5 bases). Germline V lookup: CDR1 ENHRY, CDR2 SYGVKD. V was trimmed by 4 bases and J by 1 base, leaving 12 bases between them. This CDR3 is built from 15 residues. The CDR3 DNA follows: TGTGCCATCAGTGTTGGTGGGAGTGGCACAGATACGCAGTATTTT. It is translated as CAISVGGSGTDTQYF.

This clonotype was detected ten times or more. The chain recombines TRBV6-5 with TRBJ1-1; D is undetermined. The CDR3 covers 15 residues. CDR1 is MNHEY and CDR2 is SVGAGI in the germline V gene. The ends were cut back, 2 bases at V and 1 base at J, with 11 bases in the middle. The CDR3 sequence is CASSYDGWGNTEAFF. The CDR3 DNA sequence: TGTGCCAGCAGTTACGACGGCTGGGGGAACACTGAAGCTTTCTTT.

This clonotype came up a few times. The chain uses TRBV27 and TRBJ2-2, with a possible D match to TRBD1 (6 bases). Trimming left V 1 base short and J 7 bases short, with 13 bases between. The CDR3 contains 15 residues. Per germline, CDR1 MNHEY and CDR2 SMNVEV (reference sequence). The CDR3 DNA is TGTGCCAGCAGTTTATTCGCAGGGGCGGGCGGGGAGCTGTTTTTT. It codes for CASSLFAGAGGELFF.

For the CDR3, the DNA is TGTGCCAGCAGCTTAGTTGTTTTGAATGAGCAGTTCTTC. This sequence encodes CASSLVVLNEQFF. V usage is TRBV7-2 and J usage is TRBJ2-1, with D hard to call. Trimming left V 1 base short and J 7 bases short, with 8 bases between. Germline CDR1 is SGHTA and CDR2 is FQGNSA. There are 13 residues in the CDR3.

The V and J genes are TRBV20-1 and TRBJ1-2; tentative D call: TRBD1 (6 bases). V was trimmed by 3 bases and J by 6 bases, leaving 23 bases between them. The CDR3 is made up of 16 amino acids. Per the germline V gene, CDR1 is DFQATT and CDR2 is SNEGSKA (reference sequence). The CDR3 loop is CSASGQGWISANGYTF. DNA of the CDR3: TGCAGTGCTAGTGGGCAGGGGTGGATTTCGGCGAATGGCTACACCTTC.